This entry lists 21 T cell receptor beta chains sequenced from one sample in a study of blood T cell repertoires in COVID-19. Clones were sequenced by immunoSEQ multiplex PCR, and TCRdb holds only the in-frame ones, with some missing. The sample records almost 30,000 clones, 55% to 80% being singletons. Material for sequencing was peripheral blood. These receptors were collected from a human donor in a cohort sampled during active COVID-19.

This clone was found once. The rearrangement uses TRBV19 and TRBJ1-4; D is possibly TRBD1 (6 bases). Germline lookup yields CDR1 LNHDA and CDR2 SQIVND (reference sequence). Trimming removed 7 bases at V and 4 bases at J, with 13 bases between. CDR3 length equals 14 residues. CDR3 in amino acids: CASTTGKVNEKLFF. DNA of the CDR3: TGTGCCAGTACAACAGGGAAGGTTAATGAAAAACTGTTTTTT.

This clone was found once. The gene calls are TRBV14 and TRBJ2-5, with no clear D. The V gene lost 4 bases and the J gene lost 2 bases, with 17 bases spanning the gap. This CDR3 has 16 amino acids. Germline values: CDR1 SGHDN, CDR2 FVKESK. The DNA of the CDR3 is TGTGCCAGCAGCCGACGGAGTCCCTTGGGTCAAGAGACCCAGTACTTC. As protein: CASSRRSPLGQETQYF. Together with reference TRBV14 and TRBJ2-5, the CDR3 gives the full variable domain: EAGVTQFPSHSVIEKGQTVTLRCDPISGHDNLYWYRRVMGKEIKFLLHFVKESKQDESGMPNNRFLAERTGGTYSTLKVQPAELEDSGVYFCASSRRSPLGQETQYFGPGTRLLVL.

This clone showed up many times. In DNA, the CDR3 is TGTGCTAGTGGTTTGGTTACGTCCGCGTATGGCTACACCTTC. Translated: CASGLVTSAYGYTF. The rearrangement links TRBV12-5 to TRBJ1-2; D call uncertain. Between the trimmed V and J ends, which lost 0 bases and 5 bases, there was a span of 10 bases. The germline CDR1 and CDR2 sequences are LGHNT and FRNRAP. The CDR3 runs to 14 residues.

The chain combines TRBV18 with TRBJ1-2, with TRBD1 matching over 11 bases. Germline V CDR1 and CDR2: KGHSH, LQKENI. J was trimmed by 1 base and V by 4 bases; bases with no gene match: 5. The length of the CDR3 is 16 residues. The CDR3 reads CASSLSGTGGNYGYTF. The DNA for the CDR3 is TGTGCCAGCTCACTCTCCGGGACAGGGGGTAACTATGGCTACACCTTC.

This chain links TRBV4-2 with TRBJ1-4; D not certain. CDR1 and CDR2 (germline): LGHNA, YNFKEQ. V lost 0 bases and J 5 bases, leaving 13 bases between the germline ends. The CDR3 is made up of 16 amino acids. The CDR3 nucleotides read TGTGCCAGCAGCCAAGATCGACACGTTCGAAATGAAAAACTGTTTTTT. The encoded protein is CASSQDRHVRNEKLFF.

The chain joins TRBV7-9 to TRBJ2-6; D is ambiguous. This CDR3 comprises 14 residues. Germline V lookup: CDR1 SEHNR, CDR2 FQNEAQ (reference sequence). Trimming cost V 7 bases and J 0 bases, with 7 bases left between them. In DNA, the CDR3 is TGTGCCAGCACCTGGAGCTCTGGGGCCAACGTCCTGACTTTC. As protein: CASTWSSGANVLTF.

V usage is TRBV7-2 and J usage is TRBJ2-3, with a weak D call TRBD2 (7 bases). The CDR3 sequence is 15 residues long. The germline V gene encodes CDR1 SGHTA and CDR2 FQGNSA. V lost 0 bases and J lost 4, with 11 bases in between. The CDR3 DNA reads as TGTGCCAGCAGCTTAGCGGGGGGGCGGTCAGATACGCAGTATTTT. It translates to CASSLAGGRSDTQYF. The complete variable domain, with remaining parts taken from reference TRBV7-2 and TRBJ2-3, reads GAGVSQSPSNKVTEKGKDVELRCDPISGHTALYWYRQSLGQGLEFLIYFQGNSAPDKSGLPSDRFSAERTGGSVSTLTIQRTQQEDSAVYLCASSLAGGRSDTQYFGPGTRLTVL.

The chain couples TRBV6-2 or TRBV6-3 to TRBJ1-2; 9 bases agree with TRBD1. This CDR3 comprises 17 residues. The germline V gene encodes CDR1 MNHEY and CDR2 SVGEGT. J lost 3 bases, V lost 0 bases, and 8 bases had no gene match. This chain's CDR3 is CASSYSLGQGVDYGYTF. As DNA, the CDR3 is TGTGCCAGCAGTTACTCGTTGGGACAGGGAGTCGACTATGGCTACACCTTC.

CDR3: CASSQDRDGRDTEAFF. CDR3 DNA sequence: TGTGCCAGCAGCCAAGATCGTGACGGGAGGGACACTGAAGCTTTCTTT. The genes are TRBV3-1 (or the pseudogene TRBV3-2) and TRBJ1-1; the D is unclear. The CDR3 has 16 amino acids. Germline CDR1 is LGHDT and CDR2 is YNNKEL (reference sequence). Trimming took off 0 bases at V and 3 bases at J, with 14 bases between the two ends.

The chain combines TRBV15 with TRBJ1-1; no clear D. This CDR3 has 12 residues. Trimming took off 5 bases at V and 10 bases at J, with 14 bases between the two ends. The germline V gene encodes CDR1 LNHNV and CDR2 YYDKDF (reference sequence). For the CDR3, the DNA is TGTGCCACCAGCCGCCTATACCTCGGAGCTTTCTTT. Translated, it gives CATSRLYLGAFF.

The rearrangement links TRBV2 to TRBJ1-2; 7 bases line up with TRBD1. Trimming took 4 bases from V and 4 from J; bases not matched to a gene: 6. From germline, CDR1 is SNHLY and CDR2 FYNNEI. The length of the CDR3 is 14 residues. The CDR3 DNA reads TGTGCCAGCAGTGGACAGGGAATCCTCTATGGCTACACCTTC. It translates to CASSGQGILYGYTF. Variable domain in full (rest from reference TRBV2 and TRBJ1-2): EPEVTQTPSHQVTQMGQEVILRCVPISNHLYFYWYRQILGQKVEFLVSFYNNEISEKSEIFDDQFSVERPDGSNFTLKIRSTKLEDSAMYFCASSGQGILYGYTFGSGTRLTVV.

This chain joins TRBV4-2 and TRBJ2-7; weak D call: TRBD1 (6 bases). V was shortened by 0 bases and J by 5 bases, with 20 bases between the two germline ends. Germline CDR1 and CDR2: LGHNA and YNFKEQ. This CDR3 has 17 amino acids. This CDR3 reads CASSQEGGNRVRHEQYF. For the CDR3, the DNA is TGTGCCAGCAGCCAAGAAGGGGGAAACAGGGTTCGGCACGAGCAGTACTTC.

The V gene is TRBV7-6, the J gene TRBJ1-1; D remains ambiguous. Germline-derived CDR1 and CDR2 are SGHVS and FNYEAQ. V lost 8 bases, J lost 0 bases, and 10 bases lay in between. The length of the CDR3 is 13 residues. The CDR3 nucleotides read TGTGCCAGCGGAACAGATTTGAACACTGAAGCTTTCTTT. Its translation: CASGTDLNTEAFF.

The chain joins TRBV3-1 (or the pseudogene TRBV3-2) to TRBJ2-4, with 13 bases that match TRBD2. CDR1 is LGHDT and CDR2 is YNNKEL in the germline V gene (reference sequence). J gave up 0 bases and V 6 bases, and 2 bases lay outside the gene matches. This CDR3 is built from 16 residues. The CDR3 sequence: CASRRTSGGAKNIQYF. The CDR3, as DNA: TGTGCCAGCAGACGGACTAGCGGGGGAGCCAAAAACATTCAGTACTTC.

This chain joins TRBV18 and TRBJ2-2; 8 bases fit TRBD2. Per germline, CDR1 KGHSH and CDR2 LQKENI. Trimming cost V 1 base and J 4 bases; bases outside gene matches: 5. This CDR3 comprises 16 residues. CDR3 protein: CASSPLGSGTTGELFF. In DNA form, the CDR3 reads TGTGCCAGCTCACCACTTGGTAGCGGGACCACCGGGGAGCTGTTTTTT.

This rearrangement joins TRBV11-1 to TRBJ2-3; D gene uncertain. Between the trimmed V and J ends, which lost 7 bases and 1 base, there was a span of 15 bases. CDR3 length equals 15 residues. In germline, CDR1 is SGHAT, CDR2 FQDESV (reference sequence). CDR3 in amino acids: CASTLSERGTDTQYF. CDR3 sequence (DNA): TGTGCCAGCACCCTTTCTGAGAGAGGCACAGATACGCAGTATTTT.

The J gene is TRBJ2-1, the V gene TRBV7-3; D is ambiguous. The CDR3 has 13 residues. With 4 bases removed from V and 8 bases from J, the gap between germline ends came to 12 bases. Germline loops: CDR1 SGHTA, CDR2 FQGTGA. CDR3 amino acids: CASSSGLPDEQFF. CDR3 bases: TGTGCCAGCAGCTCGGGTCTGCCCGATGAGCAGTTCTTC.

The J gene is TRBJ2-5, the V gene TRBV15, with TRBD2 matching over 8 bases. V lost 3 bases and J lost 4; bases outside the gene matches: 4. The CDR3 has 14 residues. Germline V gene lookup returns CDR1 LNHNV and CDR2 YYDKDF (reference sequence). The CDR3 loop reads CATSSRGGGETQYF. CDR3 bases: TGTGCCACCAGCAGCCGGGGGGGCGGAGAGACCCAGTACTTC. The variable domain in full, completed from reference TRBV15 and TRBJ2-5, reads DAMVIQNPRYQVTQFGKPVTLSCSQTLNHNVMYWYQQKSSQAPKLLFHYYDKDFNNEADTPDNFQSRRPNTSFCFLDIRSPGLGDTAMYLCATSSRGGGETQYFGPGTRLLVL.

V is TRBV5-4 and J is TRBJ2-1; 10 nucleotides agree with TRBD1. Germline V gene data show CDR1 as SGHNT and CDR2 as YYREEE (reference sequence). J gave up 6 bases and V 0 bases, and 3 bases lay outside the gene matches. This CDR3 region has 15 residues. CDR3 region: CASSLEDRGVNEQFF. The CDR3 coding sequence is TGTGCCAGCAGCTTGGAGGACAGGGGGGTCAATGAGCAGTTCTTC.

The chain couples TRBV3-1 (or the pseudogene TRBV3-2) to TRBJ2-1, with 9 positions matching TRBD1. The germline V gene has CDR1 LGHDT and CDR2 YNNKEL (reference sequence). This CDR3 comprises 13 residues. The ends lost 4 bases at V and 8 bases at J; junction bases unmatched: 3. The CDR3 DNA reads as TGTGCCAGCAGCCCGGGACAGGGAGATGAGCAGTTCTTC. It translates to CASSPGQGDEQFF.

The CDR3 nucleotides are TGTGCTAGTGGTTTGGGAGACAGTAGCAATCAGCCCCAGCATTTT. This sequence encodes CASGLGDSSNQPQHF. The chain recombines TRBV12-5 with TRBJ1-5; maybe TRBD1 (5 bases). CDR1 is LGHNT, CDR2 FRNRAP, per germline. V was clipped by 1 base and J by 0 bases, with 7 bases between them. The CDR3 is 15 residues long.